Listed below are T cell receptor beta chains from one sample, sequenced in a study of blood T cell repertoires in COVID-19. TCRdb's table, derived via immunoSEQ multiplex PCR, lists solely in-frame clones and lacks some. The repertoire includes 93,000 or so clones, over 65% of them detected once, and around 12% sits in the top ten. Sequencing was performed on peripheral blood. The receptors come from a human donor in a cohort sampled during active COVID-19. Both conserved end residues are part of each CDR3. D genes are given only for firm matches. A clone size is listed for some rows: how often the clone was seen (once, few, many), or a class if it is expanded.

d_call | j_call | v_call | clone_size | cdr3_aa | cdr3_nt
TRBD1 | TRBJ1-5 | TRBV15 | NA | CATSRPGGQRTQHF | TGTGCCACCAGCAGACCAGGGGGCCAGAGGACCCAGCATTTT
NA | TRBJ2-7 | TRBV27 | NA | CASTHENRGSSYEQYF | TGTGCCAGCACCCATGAAAACCGGGGAAGCTCCTACGAGCAGTACTTC
NA | TRBJ1-2 | TRBV19 | NA | CASSIPSGAVWGYTF | TGTGCCAGTAGTATCCCCTCAGGGGCTGTTTGGGGCTACACCTTC
NA | TRBJ2-3 | TRBV5-4 | NA | CASSLDSQTDTQYF | TGTGCCAGCAGCTTGGACAGCCAGACAGATACGCAGTATTTT
TRBD1 | TRBJ2-7 | TRBV19 | NA | CASSNRDRGYEQYF | TGTGCCAGTAGCAACCGGGACAGGGGCTACGAGCAGTACTTC
NA | TRBJ2-5 | TRBV15 | NA | CATTSGGEPTQYF | TGTGCCACCACCTCGGGGGGCGAACCGACCCAGTACTTC
NA | TRBJ2-1 | TRBV6-5 | NA | CASRESGGEYNEQFF | TGTGCCAGCCGCGAATCGGGCGGGGAGTACAATGAGCAGTTCTTC
TRBD2 | TRBJ2-1 | TRBV18 | NA | CASSPTVLAGGRNEQFF | TGTGCCAGCTCACCCACCGTACTAGCGGGGGGGCGGAATGAGCAGTTCTTC
NA | TRBJ1-1 | TRBV7-6 | NA | CASSLAVGVVFTEAFF | TGTGCCAGCAGCTTAGCTGTAGGAGTGGTGTTCACTGAAGCTTTCTTT
NA | TRBJ2-1 | TRBV9 | NA | CASSVGQGYNEQFF | TGTGCCAGCAGCGTAGGGCAGGGCTACAATGAGCAGTTCTTC
NA | TRBJ1-1 | TRBV15 | NA | CATSRDGVFRGTSTEAFF | TGTGCCACCAGCAGAGATGGGGTTTTTAGGGGCACCAGCACTGAAGCTTTCTTT
TRBD1 | TRBJ1-4 | TRBV6-6 | few | CASISTGDPGGKLFF | TGTGCCAGCATATCCACAGGGGACCCGGGTGGAAAACTGTTTTTT
TRBD1 | TRBJ1-1 | TRBV5-1 | NA | CASSTQDRGGPMNTEAFF | TGCGCCAGCAGCACCCAGGACAGGGGGGGACCCATGAACACTGAAGCTTTCTTT
TRBD2 | TRBJ2-6 | TRBV5-5 | NA | CASSLVGGFGANVLTF | TGTGCCAGCAGCTTGGTGGGAGGGTTTGGGGCCAACGTCCTGACTTTC
NA | TRBJ1-5 | TRBV6-5 | few | CASSQVSNQPQHF | TGTGCCAGCAGTCAGGTATCCAATCAGCCCCAGCATTTT
NA | TRBJ1-6 | TRBV5-1 | NA | CASSSSGSYNSPLHF | TGCGCCAGCAGCTCTTCGGGGTCCTATAATTCACCCCTCCACTTT
TRBD1 | TRBJ2-7 | TRBV2 | NA | CASSERGRGGGHEQYF | TGTGCCAGCAGTGAGAGGGGTAGAGGGGGCGGTCACGAGCAGTACTTC
TRBD2 | TRBJ2-5 | TRBV15 | NA | CATRRAGGQETQYF | TGTGCCACCAGGAGGGCGGGGGGCCAAGAGACCCAGTACTTC
TRBD2 | TRBJ2-2 | TRBV2 | NA | CASSDGTSGGGYTGELFF | TGTGCCAGCAGCGATGGGACTAGCGGGGGTGGGTACACCGGGGAGCTGTTTTTT
TRBD1 | TRBJ2-1 | TRBV4-1 | NA | CASSQGTGPAYNEQFF | TGCGCCAGCAGCCAAGGGACAGGGCCGGCCTACAATGAGCAGTTCTTC
NA | TRBJ1-3 | TRBV7-2 | NA | CASSPPGHGNTIYF | TGTGCCAGCAGCCCCCCCGGTCATGGAAACACCATATATTTT
TRBD1 | TRBJ1-2 | TRBV12-3/TRBV12-4 | NA | CASSSGQGYGYTF | TGTGCCAGCAGTTCGGGACAGGGCTATGGCTACACCTTC
NA | TRBJ2-7 | TRBV12-3/TRBV12-4 | once | CASSLLGAGEQYF | TGTGCCAGCAGTCTTCTGGGGGCTGGTGAGCAGTACTTC
NA | TRBJ1-1 | TRBV28 | NA | CASSETMNTEAFF | TGTGCCAGCAGTGAAACAATGAACACTGAAGCTTTCTTT
NA | TRBJ1-6 | TRBV4-1 | NA | CASSQVRGGERTYNSPLHF | TGCGCCAGCAGCCAAGTCAGGGGTGGGGAGAGGACGTATAATTCACCCCTCCACTTT
TRBD1 | TRBJ2-2 | TRBV7-7 | few | CASSLGTGNTGELFF | TGTGCCAGCAGCTTAGGGACAGGGAACACCGGGGAGCTGTTTTTT
NA | TRBJ1-1 | TRBV6-2/TRBV6-3 | NA | CASSYGREGTEAFF | TGTGCCAGCAGTTACGGCAGGGAGGGCACTGAAGCTTTCTTT